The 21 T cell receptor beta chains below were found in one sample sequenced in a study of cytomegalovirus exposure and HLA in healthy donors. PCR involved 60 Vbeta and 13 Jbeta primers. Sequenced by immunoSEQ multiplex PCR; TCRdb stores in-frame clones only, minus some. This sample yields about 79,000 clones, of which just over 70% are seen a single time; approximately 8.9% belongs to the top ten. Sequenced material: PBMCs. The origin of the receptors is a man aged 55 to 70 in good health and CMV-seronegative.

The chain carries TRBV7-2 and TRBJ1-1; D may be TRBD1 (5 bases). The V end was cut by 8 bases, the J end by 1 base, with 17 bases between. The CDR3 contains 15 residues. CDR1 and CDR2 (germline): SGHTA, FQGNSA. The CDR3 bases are TGTGCCAGCTGCCCCTCACGGGGGTCGAACACTGAAGCTTTCTTT. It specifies CASCPSRGSNTEAFF.

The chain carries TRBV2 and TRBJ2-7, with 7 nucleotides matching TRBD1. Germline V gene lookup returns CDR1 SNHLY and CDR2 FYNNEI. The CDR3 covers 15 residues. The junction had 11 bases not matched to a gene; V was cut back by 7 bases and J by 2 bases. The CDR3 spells CASILSGQIPYEQYF. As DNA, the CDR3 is TGTGCCAGCATTCTTTCGGGACAGATACCCTACGAGCAGTACTTC. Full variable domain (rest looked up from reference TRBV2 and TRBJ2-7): EPEVTQTPSHQVTQMGQEVILRCVPISNHLYFYWYRQILGQKVEFLVSFYNNEISEKSEIFDDQFSVERPDGSNFTLKIRSTKLEDSAMYFCASILSGQIPYEQYFGPGTRLTVT.

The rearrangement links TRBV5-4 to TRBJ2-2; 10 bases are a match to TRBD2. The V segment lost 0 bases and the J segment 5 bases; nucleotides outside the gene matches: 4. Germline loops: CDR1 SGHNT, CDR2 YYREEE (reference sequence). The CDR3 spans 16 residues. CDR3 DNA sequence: TGTGCCAGCAGCTTGGACAAGCGGGGGGGAACCGGGGAGCTGTTTTTT. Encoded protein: CASSLDKRGGTGELFF.

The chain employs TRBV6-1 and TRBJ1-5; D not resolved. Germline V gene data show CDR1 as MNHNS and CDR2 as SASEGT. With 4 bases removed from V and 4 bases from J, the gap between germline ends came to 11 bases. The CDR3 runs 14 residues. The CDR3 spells CASSGAAGNQPQHF. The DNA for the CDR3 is TGTGCCAGCAGTGGGGCAGCTGGGAATCAGCCCCAGCATTTT.

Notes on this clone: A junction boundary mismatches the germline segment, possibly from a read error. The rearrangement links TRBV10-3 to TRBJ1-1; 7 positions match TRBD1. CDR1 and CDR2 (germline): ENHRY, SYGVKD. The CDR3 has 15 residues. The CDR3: CAIKGTATMNTEVFF. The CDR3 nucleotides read TGTGCCATCAAAGGGACAGCAACTATGAACACTGAAGTTTTCTTT.

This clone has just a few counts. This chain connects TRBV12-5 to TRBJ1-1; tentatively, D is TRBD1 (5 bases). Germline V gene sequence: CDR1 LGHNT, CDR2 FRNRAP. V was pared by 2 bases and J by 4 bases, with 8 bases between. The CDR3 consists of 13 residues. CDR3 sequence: CASGLPGGTEAFF. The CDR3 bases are TGTGCTAGTGGTTTGCCCGGGGGCACTGAAGCTTTCTTT.

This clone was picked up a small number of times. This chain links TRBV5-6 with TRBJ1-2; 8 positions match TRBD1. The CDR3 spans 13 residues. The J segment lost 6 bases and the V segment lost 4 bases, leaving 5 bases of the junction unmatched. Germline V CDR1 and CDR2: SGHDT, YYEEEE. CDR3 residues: CASSQDREDGYTF. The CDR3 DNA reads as TGTGCCAGCAGCCAGGACAGGGAGGATGGCTACACCTTC.

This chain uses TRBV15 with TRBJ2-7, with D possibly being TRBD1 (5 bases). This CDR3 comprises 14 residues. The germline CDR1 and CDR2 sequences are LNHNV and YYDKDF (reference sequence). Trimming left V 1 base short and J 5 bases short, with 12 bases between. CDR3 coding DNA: TGTGCCACCAGCAGAGCAGGTCAGGGAAACGAGCAGTACTTC. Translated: CATSRAGQGNEQYF.

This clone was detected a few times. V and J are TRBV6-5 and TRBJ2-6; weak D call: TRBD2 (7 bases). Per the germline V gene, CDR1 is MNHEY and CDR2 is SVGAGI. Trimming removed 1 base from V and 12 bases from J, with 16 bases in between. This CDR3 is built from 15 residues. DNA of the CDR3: TGTGCCAGCAGTTACTTAAGGGGGGGTTCCGGCGTCCTGACTTTC. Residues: CASSYLRGGSGVLTF.

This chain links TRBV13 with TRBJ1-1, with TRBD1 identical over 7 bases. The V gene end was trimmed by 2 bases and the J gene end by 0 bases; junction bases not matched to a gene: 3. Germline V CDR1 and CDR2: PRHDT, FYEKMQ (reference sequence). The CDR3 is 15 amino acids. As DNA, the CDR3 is TGTGCCAGCAGCTTAAATAGGGGGCTGAACACTGAAGCTTTCTTT. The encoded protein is CASSLNRGLNTEAFF.

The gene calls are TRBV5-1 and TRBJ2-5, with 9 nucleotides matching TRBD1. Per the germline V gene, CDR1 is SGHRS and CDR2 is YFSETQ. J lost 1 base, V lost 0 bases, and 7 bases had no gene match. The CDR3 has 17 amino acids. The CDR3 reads CASSLAPPTGGQETQYF. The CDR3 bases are TGCGCCAGCAGCTTGGCCCCCCCGACAGGGGGCCAAGAGACCCAGTACTTC.

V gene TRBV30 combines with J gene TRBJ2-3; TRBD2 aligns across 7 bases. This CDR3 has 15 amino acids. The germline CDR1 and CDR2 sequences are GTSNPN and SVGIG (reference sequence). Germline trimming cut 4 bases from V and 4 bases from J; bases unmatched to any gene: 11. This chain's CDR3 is CAWKSGLRFPDTQYF. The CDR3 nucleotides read TGTGCCTGGAAGTCGGGACTACGTTTCCCAGATACGCAGTATTTT.

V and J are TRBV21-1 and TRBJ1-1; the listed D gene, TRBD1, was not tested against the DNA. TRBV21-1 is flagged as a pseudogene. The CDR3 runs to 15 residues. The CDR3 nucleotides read TGTGCCAGCAGCTTACGGACAGGGCACAACACTGAAGCTTTCTTT. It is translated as CASSLRTGHNTEAFF.

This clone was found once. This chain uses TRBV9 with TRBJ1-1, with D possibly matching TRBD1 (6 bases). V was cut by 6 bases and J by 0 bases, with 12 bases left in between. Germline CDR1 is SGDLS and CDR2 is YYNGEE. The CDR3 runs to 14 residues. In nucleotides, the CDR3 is TGTGCCAGCAACAGGGACCTCATGAACACTGAAGCTTTCTTT. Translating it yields CASNRDLMNTEAFF.

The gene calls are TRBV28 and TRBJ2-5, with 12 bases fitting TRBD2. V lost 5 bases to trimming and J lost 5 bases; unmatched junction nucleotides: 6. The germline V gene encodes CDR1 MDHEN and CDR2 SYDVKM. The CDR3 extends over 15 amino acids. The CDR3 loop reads CASSRLAGESETQYF. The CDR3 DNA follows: TGTGCCAGCAGTCGACTAGCGGGAGAGTCGGAGACCCAGTACTTC.

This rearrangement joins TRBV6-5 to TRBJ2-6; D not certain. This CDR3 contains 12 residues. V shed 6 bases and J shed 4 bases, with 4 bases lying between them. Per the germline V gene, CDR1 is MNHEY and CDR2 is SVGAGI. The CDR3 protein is CASSQGANVLTF. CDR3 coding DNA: TGTGCCAGCAGCCAAGGGGCCAACGTCCTGACTTTC.

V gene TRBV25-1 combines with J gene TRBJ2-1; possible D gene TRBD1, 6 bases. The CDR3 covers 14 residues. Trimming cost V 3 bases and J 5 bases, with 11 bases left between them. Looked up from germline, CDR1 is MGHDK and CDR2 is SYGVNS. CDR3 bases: TGTGCCAGCAGTGAGGACAGAGGAAACAATGAGCAGTTCTTC. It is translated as CASSEDRGNNEQFF.

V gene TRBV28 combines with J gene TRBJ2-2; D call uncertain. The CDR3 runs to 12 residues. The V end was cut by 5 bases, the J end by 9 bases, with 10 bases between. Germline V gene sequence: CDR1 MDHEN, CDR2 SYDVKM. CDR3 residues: CASSLKLRELFF. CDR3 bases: TGTGCCAGCAGTCTAAAACTAAGGGAGCTGTTTTTT.

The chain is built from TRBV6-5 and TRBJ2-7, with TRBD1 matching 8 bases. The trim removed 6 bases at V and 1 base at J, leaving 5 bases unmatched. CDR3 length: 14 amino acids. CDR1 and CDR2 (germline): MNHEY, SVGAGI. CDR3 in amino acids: CASRWDRMSYEQYF. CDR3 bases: TGTGCCAGCAGGTGGGACAGGATGTCCTACGAGCAGTACTTC.

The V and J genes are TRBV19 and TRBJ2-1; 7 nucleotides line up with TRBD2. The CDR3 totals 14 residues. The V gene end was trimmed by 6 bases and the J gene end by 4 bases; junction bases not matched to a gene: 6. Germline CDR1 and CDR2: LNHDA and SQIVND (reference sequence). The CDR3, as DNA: TGTGCCAGTAGGGCGGGGGTGGGATACAATGAGCAGTTCTTC. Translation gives CASRAGVGYNEQFF.

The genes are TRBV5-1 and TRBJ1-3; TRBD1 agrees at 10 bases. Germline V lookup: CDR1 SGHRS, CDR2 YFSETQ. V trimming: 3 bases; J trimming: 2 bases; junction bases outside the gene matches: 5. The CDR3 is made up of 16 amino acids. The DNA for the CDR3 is TGCGCCAGCAGCTCCTCCGGGACAGGGGCTGGAAACACCATATATTTT. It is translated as CASSSSGTGAGNTIYF.